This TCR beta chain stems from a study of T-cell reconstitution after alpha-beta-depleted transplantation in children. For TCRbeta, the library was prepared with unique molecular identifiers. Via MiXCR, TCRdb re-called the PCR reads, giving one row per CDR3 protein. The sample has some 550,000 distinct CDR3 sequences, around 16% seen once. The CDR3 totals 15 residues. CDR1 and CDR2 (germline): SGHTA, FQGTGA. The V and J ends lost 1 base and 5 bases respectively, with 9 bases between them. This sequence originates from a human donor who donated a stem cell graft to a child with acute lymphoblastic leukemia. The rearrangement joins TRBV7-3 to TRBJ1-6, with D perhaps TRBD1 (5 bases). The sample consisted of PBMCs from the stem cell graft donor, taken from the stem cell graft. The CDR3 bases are TGTGCCAGCAGCTTAATGGGGCGGAATAATTCACCCCTCCACTTT. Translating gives CASSLMGRNNSPLHF.